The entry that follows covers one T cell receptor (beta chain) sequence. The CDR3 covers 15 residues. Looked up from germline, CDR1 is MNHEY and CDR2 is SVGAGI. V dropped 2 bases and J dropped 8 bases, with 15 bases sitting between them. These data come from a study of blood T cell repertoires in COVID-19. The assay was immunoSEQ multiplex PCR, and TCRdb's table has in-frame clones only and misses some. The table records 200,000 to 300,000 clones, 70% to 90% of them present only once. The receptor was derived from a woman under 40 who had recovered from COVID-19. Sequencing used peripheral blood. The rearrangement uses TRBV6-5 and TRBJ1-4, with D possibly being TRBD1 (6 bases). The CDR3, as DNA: TGTGCCAGCAGTTACCTGACGAGGGGACACGAAAAACTGTTTTTT. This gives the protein CASSYLTRGHEKLFF.